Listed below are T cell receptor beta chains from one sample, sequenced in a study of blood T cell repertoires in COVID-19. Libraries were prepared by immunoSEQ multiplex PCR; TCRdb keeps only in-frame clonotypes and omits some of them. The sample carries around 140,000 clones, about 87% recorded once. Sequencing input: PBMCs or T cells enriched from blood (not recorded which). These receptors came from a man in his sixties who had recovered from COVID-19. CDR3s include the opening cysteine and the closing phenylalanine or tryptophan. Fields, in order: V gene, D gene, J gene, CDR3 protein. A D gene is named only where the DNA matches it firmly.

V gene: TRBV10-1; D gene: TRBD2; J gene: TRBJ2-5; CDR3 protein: CASASGSGSRETQYF
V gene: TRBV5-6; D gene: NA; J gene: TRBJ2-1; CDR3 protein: CASSPTPGHYSYNEQFF
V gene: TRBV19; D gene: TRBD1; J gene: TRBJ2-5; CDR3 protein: CASSTGTGRRETQYF
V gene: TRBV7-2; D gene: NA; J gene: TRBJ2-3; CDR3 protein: CASSLDTHKTDTQYF
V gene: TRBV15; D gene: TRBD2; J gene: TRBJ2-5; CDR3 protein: CATSGGGVETQYF
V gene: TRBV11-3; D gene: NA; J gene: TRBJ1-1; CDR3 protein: CASSLAGDTEAFF
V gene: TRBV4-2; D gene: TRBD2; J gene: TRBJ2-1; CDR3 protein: CASSLTGTRGYNEQFF
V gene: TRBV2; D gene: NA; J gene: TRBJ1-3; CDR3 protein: CASSAQGSGNTIYF
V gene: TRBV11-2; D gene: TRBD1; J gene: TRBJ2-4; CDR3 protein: CASSLDGTGVNIQYF
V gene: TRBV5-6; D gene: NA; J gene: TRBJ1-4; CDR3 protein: CASSLVPDEKLFF
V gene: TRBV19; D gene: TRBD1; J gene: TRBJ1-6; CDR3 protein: CASSIETGKNSPLHF
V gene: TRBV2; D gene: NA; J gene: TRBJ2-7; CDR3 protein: CASSQGGGYEQYF
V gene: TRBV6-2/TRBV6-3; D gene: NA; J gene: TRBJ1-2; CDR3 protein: CASSYSLTVGYTF
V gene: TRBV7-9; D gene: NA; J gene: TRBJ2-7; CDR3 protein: CASSQDYNEQYF
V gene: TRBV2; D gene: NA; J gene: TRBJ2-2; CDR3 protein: CAAGQGRTGELFF
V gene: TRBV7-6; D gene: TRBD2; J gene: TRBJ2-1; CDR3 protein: CASSLVSVAGSYNEQFF
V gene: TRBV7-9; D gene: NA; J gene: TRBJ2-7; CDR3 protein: CASSGQRGSYEQYF
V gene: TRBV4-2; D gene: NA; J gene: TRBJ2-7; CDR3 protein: CASSQGPGGTPYEQYF
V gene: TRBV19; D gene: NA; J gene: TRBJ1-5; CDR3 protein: CASSISRGRDQPQHF
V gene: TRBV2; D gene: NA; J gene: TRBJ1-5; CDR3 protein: CASSERGPYQPQHF
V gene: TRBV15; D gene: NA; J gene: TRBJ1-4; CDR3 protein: CATREGYGNEKLFF
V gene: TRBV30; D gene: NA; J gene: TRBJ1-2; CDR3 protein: CAWSVGAIDYTF
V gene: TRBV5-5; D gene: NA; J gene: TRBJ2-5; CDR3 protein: CASSLALGVGEETQYF
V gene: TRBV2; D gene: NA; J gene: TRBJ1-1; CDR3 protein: CASSEYIGGEAFF
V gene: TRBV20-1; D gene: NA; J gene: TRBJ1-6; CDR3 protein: CSASYTLAGDSPLHF
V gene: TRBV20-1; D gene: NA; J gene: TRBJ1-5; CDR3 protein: CSASLEDQPQHF
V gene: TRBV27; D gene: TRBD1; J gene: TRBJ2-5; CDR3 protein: CASSHPGQVLGTQYF
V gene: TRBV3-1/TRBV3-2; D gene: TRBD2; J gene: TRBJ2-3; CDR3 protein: CASTQYWSGRVTGTDTQYF
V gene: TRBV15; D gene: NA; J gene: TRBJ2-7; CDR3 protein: CATSRPGQLYEQYF
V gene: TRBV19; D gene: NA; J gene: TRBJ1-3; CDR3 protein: CASTETAFSGNTIYF
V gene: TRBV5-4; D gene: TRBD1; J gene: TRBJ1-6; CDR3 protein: CASSYRTGTPLHF
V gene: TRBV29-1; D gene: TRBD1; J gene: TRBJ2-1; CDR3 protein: CSASTGGLYNEQFF
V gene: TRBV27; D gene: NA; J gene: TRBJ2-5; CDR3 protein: CASRSYLGRTGPYQETQYF
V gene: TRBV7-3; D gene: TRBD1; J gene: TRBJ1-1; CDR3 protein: CASSSGQGGGAEAFF
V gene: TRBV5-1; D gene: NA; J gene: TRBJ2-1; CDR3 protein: CASSLGEALGAAEQFF
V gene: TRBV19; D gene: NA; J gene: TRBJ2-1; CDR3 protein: CASSAPDSSAQFF
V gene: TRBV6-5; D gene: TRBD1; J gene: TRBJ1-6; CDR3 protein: CASTRTGTGFSPLHF
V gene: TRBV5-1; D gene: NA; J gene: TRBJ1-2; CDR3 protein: CASRPVGREVYGYTF
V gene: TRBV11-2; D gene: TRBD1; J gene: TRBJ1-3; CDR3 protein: CASRKKGAGGWDTIYF
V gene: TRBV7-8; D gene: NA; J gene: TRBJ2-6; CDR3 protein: CASSEIQGALGANVLTF
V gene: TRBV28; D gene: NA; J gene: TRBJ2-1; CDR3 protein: CASSLLDRYNEQFF
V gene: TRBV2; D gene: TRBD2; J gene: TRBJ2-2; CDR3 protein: CAGSGRENTGELFF
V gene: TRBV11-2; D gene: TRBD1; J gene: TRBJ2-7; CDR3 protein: CASSLSDRGYEQYF
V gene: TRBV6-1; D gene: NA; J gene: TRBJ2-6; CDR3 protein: CASSGNSFSSGANVLTF